This T cell receptor (beta chain) derives from a study of CD4 T cell repertoires in COVID-19. Findings of the study overall: Two or all three memory subsets shared several highly expanded SARS-CoV-2-reactive clonotypes. In SARS-CoV and/or HKU1 spike cultures, between roughly 7 and 25% of SARS-CoV-2 clonotypes reappeared.

The CDR3 covers 13 residues. The V end lost 6 bases, the J end lost 2 bases, and 10 bases lay between the germline ends. Of note for this clone: The antigen is unknown.

This table comes from immunoSEQ multiplex PCR, and its TCRdb copy is limited to in-frame clones, with some not included. The table includes some 80,000 clones, 83% detected once. The sequences come from CD4+ T cells from peripheral blood, collected after recovery from COVID-19. J is TRBJ1-2 and V is TRBV12-3 or TRBV12-4; D is possibly TRBD1 (6 bases). The sequence was collected from a human donor who had COVID-19. The CDR3 protein is CASSRTDNYGYTF. CDR3 bases: TGTGCCAGCAGCCGGACAGACAACTATGGCTACACCTTC.